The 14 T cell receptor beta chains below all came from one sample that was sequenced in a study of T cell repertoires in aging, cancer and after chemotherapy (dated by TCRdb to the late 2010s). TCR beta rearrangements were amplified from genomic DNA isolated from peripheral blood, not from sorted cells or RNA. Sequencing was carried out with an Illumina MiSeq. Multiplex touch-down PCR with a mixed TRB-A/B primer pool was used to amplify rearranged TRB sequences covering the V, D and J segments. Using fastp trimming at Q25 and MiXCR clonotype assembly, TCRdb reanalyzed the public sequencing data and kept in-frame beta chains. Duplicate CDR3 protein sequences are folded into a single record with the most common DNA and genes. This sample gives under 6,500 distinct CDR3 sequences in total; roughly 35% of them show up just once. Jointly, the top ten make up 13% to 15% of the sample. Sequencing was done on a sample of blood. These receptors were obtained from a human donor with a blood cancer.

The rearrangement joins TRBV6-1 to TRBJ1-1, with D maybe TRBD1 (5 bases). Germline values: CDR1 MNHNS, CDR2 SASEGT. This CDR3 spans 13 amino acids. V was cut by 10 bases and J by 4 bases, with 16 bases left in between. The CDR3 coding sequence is TGTGCCACCTCCCGGGGAGGGGTCACTGAAGCTTTCTTT. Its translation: CATSRGGVTEAFF.

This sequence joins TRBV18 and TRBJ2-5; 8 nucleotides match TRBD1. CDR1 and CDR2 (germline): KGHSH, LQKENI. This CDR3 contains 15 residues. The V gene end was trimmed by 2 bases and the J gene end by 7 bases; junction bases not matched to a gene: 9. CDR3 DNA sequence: TGTGCCAGCTCACCATTGGACAGGGCTGGGGCGACCCAGTACTTC. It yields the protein CASSPLDRAGATQYF.

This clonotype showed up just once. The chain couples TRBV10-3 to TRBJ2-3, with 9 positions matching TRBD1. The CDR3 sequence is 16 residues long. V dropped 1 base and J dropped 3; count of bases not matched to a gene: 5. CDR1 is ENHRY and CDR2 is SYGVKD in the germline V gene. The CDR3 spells CAISELGQGGTDTQYF. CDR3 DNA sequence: TGTGCCATCAGTGAGTTGGGACAGGGAGGAACAGATACGCAGTATTTT.

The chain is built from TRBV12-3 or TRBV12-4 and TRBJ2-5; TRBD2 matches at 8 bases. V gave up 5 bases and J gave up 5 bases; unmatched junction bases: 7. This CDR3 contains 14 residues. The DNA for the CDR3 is TGTGCCAGCAGTCTCTCCGGGGGGGTGGAGACCCAGTACTTC. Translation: CASSLSGGVETQYF.

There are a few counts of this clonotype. CDR3 protein: CSARSGQGNYGYTF. In nucleotides, the CDR3 is TGCAGTGCGAGGTCGGGACAGGGGAACTATGGCTACACCTTC. The chain employs TRBV20-1 and TRBJ1-2; 10 bases map to TRBD1. The CDR3 sequence is 14 residues long. The V gene end was trimmed by 6 bases and the J gene end by 2 bases; junction bases not matched to a gene: 6. Germline V gene data show CDR1 as DFQATT and CDR2 as SNEGSKA (reference sequence).

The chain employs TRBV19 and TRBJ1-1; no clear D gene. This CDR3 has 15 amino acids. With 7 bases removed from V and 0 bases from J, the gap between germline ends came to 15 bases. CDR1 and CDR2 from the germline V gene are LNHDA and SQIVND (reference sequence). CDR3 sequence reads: CASTLRRQMNTEAFF. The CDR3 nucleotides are TGTGCCAGTACCCTCCGAAGGCAGATGAACACTGAAGCTTTCTTT.

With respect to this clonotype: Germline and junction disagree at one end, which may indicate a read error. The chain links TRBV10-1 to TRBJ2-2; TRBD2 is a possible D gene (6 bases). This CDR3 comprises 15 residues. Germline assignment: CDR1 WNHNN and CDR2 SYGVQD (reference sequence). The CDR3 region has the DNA TGCGCCCAGGAAGGAGGGACTGATGAACACCGGGGAGCTGTTTTT. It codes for CAQEGGTDEHRGAVF.

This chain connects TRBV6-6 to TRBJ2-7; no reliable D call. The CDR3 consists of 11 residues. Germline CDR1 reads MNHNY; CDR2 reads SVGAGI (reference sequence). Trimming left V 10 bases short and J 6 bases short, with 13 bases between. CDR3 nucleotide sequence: TGTGCCACCAGCGCGATAGGCGAGCAGTACTTC. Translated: CATSAIGEQYF.

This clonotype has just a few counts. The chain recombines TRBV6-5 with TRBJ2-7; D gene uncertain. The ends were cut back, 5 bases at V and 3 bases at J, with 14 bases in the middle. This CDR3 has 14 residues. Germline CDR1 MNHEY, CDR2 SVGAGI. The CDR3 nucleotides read TGTGCCAGCAGTGAACCCTTGGGCATCTACGAGCAGTACTTC. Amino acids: CASSEPLGIYEQYF.

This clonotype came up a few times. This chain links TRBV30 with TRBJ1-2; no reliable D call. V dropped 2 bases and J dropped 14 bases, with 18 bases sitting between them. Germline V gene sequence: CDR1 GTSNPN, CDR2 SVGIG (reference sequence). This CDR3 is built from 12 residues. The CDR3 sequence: CAWSPPADKSTF. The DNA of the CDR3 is TGTGCCTGGAGTCCCCCAGCTGACAAAAGTACCTTC.

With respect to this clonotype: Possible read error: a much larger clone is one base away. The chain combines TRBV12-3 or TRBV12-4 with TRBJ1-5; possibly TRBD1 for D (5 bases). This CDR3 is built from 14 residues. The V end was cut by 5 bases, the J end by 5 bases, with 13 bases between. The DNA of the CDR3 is TGTGCCAGCAGTCGGACATGGGAACATCAGCCCCAGCATTTT. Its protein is CASSRTWEHQPQHF.

In DNA form, the CDR3 reads TGTGCCACCAGTGACTCCGGGACAGCTAATGAGCAGTTCTTC. This codes for CATSDSGTANEQFF. The chain employs TRBV24-1 and TRBJ2-1; 7 positions match TRBD1. With V trimmed by 4 bases and J by 7 bases, 6 bases remained unmatched. The germline gives CDR1 KGHDR, CDR2 SFDVKD. This CDR3 comprises 14 residues.

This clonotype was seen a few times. DNA for the CDR3: TGTGCCAGCAGCTCCCAACCTCAGGTGGACTATGGCTACACCTTC. Translated, it gives CASSSQPQVDYGYTF. V usage is TRBV5-4 and J usage is TRBJ1-2; D remains ambiguous. Germline CDR1 reads SGHNT; CDR2 reads YYREEE (reference sequence). The V and J ends lost 3 bases and 3 bases respectively, with 15 bases between them. The CDR3 is 15 residues long.

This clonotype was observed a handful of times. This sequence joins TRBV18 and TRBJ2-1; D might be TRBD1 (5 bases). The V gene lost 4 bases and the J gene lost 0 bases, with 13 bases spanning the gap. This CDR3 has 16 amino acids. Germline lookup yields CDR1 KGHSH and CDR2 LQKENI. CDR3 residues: CASSRRQSYSYNEQFF. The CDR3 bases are TGTGCCAGCTCACGCCGACAGTCTTACTCCTACAATGAGCAGTTCTTC.